What follows describes a single T cell receptor beta chain. What antigen it recognizes has not been identified. No base qualities exist here, and no much larger clone lies one base off it. This sample's treatment or condition label indicates: live attenuated yellow fever vaccine strain. Two biological replicates of bulk PBMCs were collected at each blood-draw timepoint. PBMCs were isolated from peripheral blood using a standard Ficoll-Paque protocol. TriZol was used to extract RNA from bulk PBMCs, CD4 and CD8 fractions, and dextramer-positive and dextramer-negative fractions. Trimming leaves V shorter by 6 bases and J shorter by 11 bases, with the junction holding 14 bases beyond the gene matches. The CDR3 spans 15 residues, from the cysteine through the phenylalanine. Only the CDR3 DNA stays, 45 bases, in frame from base 1. Sequencing was performed on an Illumina NovaSeq 6000. TCR cDNA was made using 5'RACE template switching, a step that added a universal primer site and unique molecular identifiers. cDNA synthesis was primed from both the TCR alpha and TCR beta constant segments. Two PCR steps were used to amplify libraries, with sample barcodes and sequencing adapters being added in the second step. Sequencing of libraries was performed on Illumina HiSeq 2500 (2x100 bp) or NovaSeq (2x150 bp). The original pipeline was this. MIGEC handled demultiplexing of reads and collapsing into UMI consensus sequences, while MiXCR performed V(D)J alignment. Using edgeR on replicate PBMC samples, clonotypes were called vaccine-responding if FDR was below 0.01 and the log2 fold change was above 5 up to day 15. Bulk clonotypes were assigned CD4 or CD8 identity according to which sequenced CD4 or CD8 repertoire held them at higher abundance. The raw public reads went through TCRdb reprocessing: fastp at Q25, MiXCR clone calling, in-frame beta chains kept. A single entry per CDR3 protein holds the most common genes and DNA from its merged rows. The V and J calls were not made by the authors but by TCRdb's processing. The sample table contains some 400,000 distinct CDR3 sequences; only one count was recorded for 15% to 20% of them. The leading ten clones occupy 18% of the sample.

This record belongs to a study of T cells after yellow fever vaccination (dated by TCRdb to about 2019). With respect to the entire study: Libraries from fractions with low cell numbers were prepared with the SMART-Seq v4 Ultra Low Input RNA kit. Blood was collected at multiple timepoints before and after primary and secondary immunization, and bulk PBMC replicates and cell subsets were isolated. To track T-cell clones before and after primary and booster YFV17D yellow fever vaccination, bulk TCR alpha and beta repertoires were sequenced longitudinally. The cohort comprised two healthy male donors, one aged 18 to 30 and one aged 30 to 39 years. What the study reported, not specific to this receptor: The secondary T-cell response was found to be weaker but faster than the primary response, with a peak reached on day 5 rather than on day 15. Most clones expanded after primary vaccination (96% of CD4 and around 89% of CD8) were re-detected after the booster, suggesting that broad memory maintenance occurred. Because the study included only a couple of donors, the extent to which the findings can be generalized is limited. Computational filtering was needed because FACS-sorted repertoires could contain abundant contaminating clonotypes from the bulk population. A small fraction of clonotypes showed up in both the CD4 and CD8 compartments, probably as a result of convergent recombination.

The chain couples TRBV12-3 or TRBV12-4 to TRBJ1-4; 8 bases in the junction line up with TRBD1. Here the sequenced sample was PBMCs, taken before the yellow fever booster vaccination. The clonotype was recovered from a man aged 18 to 29 who received the YFV17D yellow fever vaccine. The encoded CDR3 is CASSPGDRPGIKLFF. The nucleotides are TGTGCCAGCAGCCCGGGGGACAGGCCGGGTATCAAACTGTTTTTT.